This TCR beta chain emerged from a study of cytomegalovirus exposure and HLA in healthy donors. Findings of the study overall: Per published reports, the classifier diagnosed cytomegalovirus status with high specificity and sensitivity. In a later analysis, CMV-associated beta chains were mostly HLA-associated, it appeared. Analyses of presence and absence presupposed an approximately uniform sequencing depth across donors. Confirmation was obtained in vitro that three CMV-associated chains are specific for CMV antigens.

Germline values: CDR1 LNHDA, CDR2 SQIVND (reference sequence). The CDR3 has 15 residues. V shed 3 bases and J 10 bases; nucleotides not matched to a gene: 8. To note about this clone: Its antigen is unidentified.

13 Jbeta primers and 60 Vbeta primers were used for the PCR. The repertoire was sequenced with immunoSEQ multiplex PCR; TCRdb's copy has only in-frame clones and lacks some. This repertoire shows 100,000 to 150,000 clones, roughly a tenth found once; its top ten account for just over 4.5%. V and J are TRBV19 and TRBJ2-1, with 11 bases aligning to TRBD2. This receptor was identified in a woman aged 18-29 years in good health and CMV-seropositive. The sample comprised PBMCs. CDR3 in amino acids: CASSIVLAGGGEQFF. As DNA, the CDR3 is TGTGCCAGTAGTATTGTCCTAGCGGGAGGCGGAGAGCAGTTCTTC.